This TCR beta chain is drawn from a study of blood T cell repertoires in COVID-19. Study-level background: Specimens from acute and convalescent COVID-19 originated in the United States, Italy and Spain. From T cells, B-cell-depleted T cells, or PBMCs came the material, which was cDNA or gDNA.

The CDR3 consists of 15 residues. The germline CDR1 and CDR2 sequences are MGHDK and SYGVNS. The V and J ends lost 8 bases and 1 base, in that order; junction bases with no gene match: 7. As handled by the study authors: Amplification of reference gene primers provided the estimated nucleated cell counts. Generated by immunoSEQ multiplex PCR, the TCRdb table keeps only in-frame clones and is missing some. V, J and clone size derive from that table, while D and trimming were established from the DNA sequence. The data show roughly 140,000 clones, roughly 88% seen once. This chain uses TRBV25-1 with TRBJ1-1; 10 positions match TRBD1. The sequenced sample was peripheral blood. This clonotype originated in a woman aged 50 to 65 in a cohort sampled during active or convalescent COVID-19. CDR3 sequence (DNA): TGTGCCAGCTCAAGACAGGGGGCGGGGAACACTGAAGCTTTCTTT. Protein: CASSRQGAGNTEAFF.